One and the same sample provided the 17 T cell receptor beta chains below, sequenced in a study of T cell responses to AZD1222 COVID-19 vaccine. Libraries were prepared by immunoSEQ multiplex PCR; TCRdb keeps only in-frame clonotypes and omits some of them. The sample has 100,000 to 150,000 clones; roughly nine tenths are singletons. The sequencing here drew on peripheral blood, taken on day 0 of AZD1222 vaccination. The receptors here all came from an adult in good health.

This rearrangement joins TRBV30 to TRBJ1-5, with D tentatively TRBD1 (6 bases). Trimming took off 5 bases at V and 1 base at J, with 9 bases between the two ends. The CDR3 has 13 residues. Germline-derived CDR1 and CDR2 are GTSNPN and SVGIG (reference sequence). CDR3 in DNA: TGTGCCTGGCGCGGACAGAGCAATCAGCCCCAGCATTTT. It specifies CAWRGQSNQPQHF.

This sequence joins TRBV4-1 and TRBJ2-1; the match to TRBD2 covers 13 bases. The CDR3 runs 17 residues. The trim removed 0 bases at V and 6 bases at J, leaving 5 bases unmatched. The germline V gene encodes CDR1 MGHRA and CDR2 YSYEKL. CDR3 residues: CASSQDRTSGSFNEQFF. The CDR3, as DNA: TGCGCCAGCAGCCAAGATCGGACTAGCGGGAGTTTCAATGAGCAGTTCTTC.

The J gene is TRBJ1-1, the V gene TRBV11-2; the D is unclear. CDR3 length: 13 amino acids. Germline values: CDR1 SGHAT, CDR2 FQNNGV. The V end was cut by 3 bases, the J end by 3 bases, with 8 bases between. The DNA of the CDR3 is TGTGCCAGCAGCTTCGGACGGGACACTGAAGCTTTCTTT. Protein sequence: CASSFGRDTEAFF.

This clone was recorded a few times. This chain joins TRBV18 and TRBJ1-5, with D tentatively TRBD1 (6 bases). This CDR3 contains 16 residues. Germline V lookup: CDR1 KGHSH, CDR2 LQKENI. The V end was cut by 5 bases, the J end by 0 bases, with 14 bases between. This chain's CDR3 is CASSVTGQTSNQPQHF. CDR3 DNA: TGTGCCAGCTCAGTAACAGGACAGACTAGCAATCAGCCCCAGCATTTT. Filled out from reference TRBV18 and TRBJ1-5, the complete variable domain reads NAGVMQNPRHLVRRRGQEARLRCSPMKGHSHVYWYRQLPEEGLKFMVYLQKENIIDESGMPKERFSAEFPKEGPSILRIQQVVRGDSAAYFCASSVTGQTSNQPQHFGDGTRLSIL.

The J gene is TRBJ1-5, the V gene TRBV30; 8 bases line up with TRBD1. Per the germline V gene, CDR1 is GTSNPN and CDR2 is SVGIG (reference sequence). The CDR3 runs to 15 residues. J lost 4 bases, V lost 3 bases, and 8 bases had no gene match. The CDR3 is CAWRVPDRENQPQHF. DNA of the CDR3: TGTGCCTGGAGGGTTCCGGACAGGGAAAATCAGCCCCAGCATTTT.

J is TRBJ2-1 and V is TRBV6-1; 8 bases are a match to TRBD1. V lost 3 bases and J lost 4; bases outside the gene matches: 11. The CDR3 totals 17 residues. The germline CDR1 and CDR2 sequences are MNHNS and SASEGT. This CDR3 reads CASSDQETGVWYNEQFF. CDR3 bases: TGTGCCAGCAGTGACCAGGAGACAGGGGTCTGGTACAATGAGCAGTTCTTC.

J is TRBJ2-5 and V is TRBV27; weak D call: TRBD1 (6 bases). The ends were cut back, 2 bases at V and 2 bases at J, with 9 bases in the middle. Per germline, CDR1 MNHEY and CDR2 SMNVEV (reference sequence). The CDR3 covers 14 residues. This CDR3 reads CASSLQGLQETQYF. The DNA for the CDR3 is TGTGCCAGCAGTTTACAGGGGCTACAAGAGACCCAGTACTTC.

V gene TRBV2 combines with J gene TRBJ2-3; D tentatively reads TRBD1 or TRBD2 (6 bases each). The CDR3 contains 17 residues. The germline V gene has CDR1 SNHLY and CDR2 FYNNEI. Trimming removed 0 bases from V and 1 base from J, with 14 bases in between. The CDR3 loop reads CASSEAPAEGGTDTQYF. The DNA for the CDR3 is TGTGCCAGCAGTGAAGCGCCAGCGGAGGGGGGCACAGATACGCAGTATTTT.

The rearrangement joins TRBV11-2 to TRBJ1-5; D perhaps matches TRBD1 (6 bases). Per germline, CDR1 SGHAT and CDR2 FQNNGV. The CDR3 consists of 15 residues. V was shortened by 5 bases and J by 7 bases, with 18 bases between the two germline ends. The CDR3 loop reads CASSGEANRAQPQHF. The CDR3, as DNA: TGTGCCAGCAGCGGAGAAGCTAACAGGGCCCAGCCCCAGCATTTT.

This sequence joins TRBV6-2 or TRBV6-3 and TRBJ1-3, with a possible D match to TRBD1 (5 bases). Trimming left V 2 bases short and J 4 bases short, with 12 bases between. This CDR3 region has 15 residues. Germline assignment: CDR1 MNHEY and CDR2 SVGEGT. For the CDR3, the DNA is TGTGCCAGCAGTTACGGGGCTTTTTTCGGAAACACCATATATTTT. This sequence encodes CASSYGAFFGNTIYF.

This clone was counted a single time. The CDR3 DNA is TGTGCCTGGAGTAAGGGGAGAACTGAAGCTTTCTTT. It encodes CAWSKGRTEAFF. The genes are TRBV30 and TRBJ1-1; a weak D match, TRBD1 (5 bases). The CDR3 runs 12 residues. Germline V gene lookup returns CDR1 GTSNPN and CDR2 SVGIG (reference sequence). The V gene lost 2 bases and the J gene lost 5 bases, with 9 bases spanning the gap.

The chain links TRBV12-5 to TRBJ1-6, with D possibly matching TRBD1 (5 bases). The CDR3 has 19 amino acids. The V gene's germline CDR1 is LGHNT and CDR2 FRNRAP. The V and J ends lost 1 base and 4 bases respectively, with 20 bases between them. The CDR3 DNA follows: TGTGCTAGTGGTTTGGGGGGCAGGGTGAATAGAACTTATAATTCACCCCTCCACTTT. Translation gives CASGLGGRVNRTYNSPLHF.

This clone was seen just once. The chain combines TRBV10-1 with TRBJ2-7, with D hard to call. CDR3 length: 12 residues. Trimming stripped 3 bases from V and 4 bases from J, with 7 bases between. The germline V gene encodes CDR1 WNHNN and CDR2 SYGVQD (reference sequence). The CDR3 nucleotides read TGCGCCAGCAGTGATAGATCGTACGAGCAGTACTTC. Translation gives CASSDRSYEQYF.

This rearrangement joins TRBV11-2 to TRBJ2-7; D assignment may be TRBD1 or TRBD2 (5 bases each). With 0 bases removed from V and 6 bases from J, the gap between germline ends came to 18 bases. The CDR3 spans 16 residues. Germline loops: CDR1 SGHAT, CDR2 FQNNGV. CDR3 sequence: CASSLDGGSVLIEQYF. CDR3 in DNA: TGTGCCAGCAGCTTAGATGGGGGTAGCGTCCTGATCGAGCAGTACTTC.

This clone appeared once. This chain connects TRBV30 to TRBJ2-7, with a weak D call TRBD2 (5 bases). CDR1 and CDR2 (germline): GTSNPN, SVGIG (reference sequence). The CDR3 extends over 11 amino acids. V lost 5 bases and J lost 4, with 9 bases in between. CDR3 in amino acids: CAWGEGYEQYF. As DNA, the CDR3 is TGTGCCTGGGGAGAGGGTTACGAGCAGTACTTC.

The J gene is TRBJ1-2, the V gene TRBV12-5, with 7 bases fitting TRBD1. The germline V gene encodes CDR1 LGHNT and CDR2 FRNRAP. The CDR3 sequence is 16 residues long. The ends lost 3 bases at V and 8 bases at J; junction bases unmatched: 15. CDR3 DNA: TGTGCTAGTGGTTTCTCCCGGACGAGGGCAGGGGGAGGCTACACCTTC. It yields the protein CASGFSRTRAGGGYTF.

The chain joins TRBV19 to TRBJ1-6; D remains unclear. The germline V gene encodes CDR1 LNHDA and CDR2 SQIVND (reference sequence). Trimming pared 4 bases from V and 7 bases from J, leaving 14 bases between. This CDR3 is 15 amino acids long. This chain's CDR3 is CASSTQGMRNSPLHF. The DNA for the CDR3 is TGTGCCAGTAGTACCCAAGGGATGAGGAATTCACCCCTCCACTTT.